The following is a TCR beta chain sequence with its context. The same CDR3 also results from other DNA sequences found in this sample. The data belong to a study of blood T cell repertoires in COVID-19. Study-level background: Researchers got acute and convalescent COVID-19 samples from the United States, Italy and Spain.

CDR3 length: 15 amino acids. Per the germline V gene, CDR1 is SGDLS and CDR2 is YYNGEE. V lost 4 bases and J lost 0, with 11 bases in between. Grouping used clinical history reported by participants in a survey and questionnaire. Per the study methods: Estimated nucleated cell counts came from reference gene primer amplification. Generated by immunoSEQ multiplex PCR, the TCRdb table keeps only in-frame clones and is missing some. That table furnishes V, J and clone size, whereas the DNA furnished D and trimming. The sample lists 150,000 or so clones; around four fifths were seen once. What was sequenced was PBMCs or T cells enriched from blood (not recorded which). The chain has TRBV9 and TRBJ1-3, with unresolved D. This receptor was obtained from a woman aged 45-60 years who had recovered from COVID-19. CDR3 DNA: TGTGCCAGCAGCCCAGGACTGATCTCTGGAAACACCATATATTTT. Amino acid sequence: CASSPGLISGNTIYF.